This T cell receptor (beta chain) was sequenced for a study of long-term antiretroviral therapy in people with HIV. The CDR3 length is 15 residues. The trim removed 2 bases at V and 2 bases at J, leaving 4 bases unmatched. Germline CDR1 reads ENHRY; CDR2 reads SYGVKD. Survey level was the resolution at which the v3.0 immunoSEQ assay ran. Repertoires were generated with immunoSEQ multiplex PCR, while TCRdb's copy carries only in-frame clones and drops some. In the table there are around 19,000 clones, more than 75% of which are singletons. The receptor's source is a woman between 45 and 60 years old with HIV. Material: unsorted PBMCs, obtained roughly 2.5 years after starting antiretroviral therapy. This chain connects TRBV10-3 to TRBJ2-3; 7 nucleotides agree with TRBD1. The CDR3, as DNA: TGTGCCATCAGTGAGAGGGACAGCCTCACAGATACGCAGTATTTT. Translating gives CAISERDSLTDTQYF.